This T cell receptor (beta chain) was sequenced during a study of neurological immune-mediated disorders (dated by TCRdb to the late 2010s). Regarding the study in general: Among the roughly 35 multiple sclerosis patients, around 30 had relapsing-remitting MS and 3 had secondary progressive MS. Of the approximately 70 subjects in the cohort, some 15 were HAM/TSP patients, around 34 were multiple sclerosis patients, and about 20 were healthy controls. Peripheral blood TCR-beta repertoires from patients with HTLV-I-associated myelopathy (HAM/TSP), patients with multiple sclerosis, and healthy controls were compared in the study using UMI-based sequencing. Alongside PBMC samples, the set of approximately 100 TCR-beta libraries contained longitudinal samples, technical triplicates, and paired CD4+ and CD8+ T-cell subsets that had been sorted. On the study overall, not on this receptor specifically: No association of the MS cluster with clinical or MRI features was observed, and the need for larger cohorts was stated by the authors. Across subjects, expanded clones never shared an identical CDR3 amino acid sequence, which suggests that the TCR-beta repertoires in every group were private. Repertoires from 18 of 34 MS patients were grouped by phylogenetic analysis into a cluster of related CDR3 sequences, suggesting a possible repertoire-level signature. TCR clonal expansion was greatest in HAM/TSP patients and smallest in MS patients, who ranked below even healthy controls.

To synthesize cDNA, template-switch 5'RACE was performed with a primer carrying a 10-nucleotide random unique molecular identifier so that each TCR transcript was tagged. Over 180 million TCR-beta sequences, covering 15-18 subjects, were produced in each sequencing run. The RNeasy kit was used to extract total RNA. TCR-beta VDJ regions were amplified with primers for the TCR constant region and the 5'RACE anchor, using the KAPA Real-time Library Amplification kit. Sample indexes and Illumina adaptors were added in a first PCR, and a second PCR then increased library yield. After Ampure bead purification, the roughly 650 bp TCR product was size-selected on a 2% E-gel SizeSelection system. Before pooling, library quality was checked on a Bioanalyzer, concentration was measured with Qubit, and libraries were quantified with the Kapa Library Quantification kit. An Illumina HiSeq 2500 sequenced the libraries paired-end 2 x 150 bp. To increase sequence diversity, about 25-30% phiX was spiked into each library pool. The paper's processing steps were these. Quality-filtered reads were processed with the UMI-based MiGEC pipeline, and over 85% of raw TCR sequences were removed by the MiGEC pipeline during error correction. IMGT germline references were used for alignment of VDJ genes, and clonotypes were defined by a unique CDR3 amino acid sequence together with V-J genes. VDJtools evaluated clonal expansion, Shannon diversity and CDR3 relatedness (CalcPairwiseDistances, ClusterSamples); CLCbio workbench built phylogenetic trees. Expanded clones were defined as having at least 8 unique UMIs, based on coefficient-of-variation modelling across technical triplicates. TCRdb ran its own pipeline on the public reads, namely fastp trimming at Q25 and MiXCR clone calling, and kept in-frame beta chains. Each entry merges the rows of one CDR3 protein and shows their most common DNA and genes. TCRdb, not the original authors, processed these V and J calls. The sample profile shows roughly 75,000 distinct CDR3 sequences; approximately 2.8% of them were found once. About 1% of the sample is taken by the ten largest.

For CDR1 and CDR2, the germline V gene lists SGHNT and YENEEA. The CDR3 contains 13 residues, cysteine and phenylalanine counted. CDR3 DNA is the only sequence kept; it has 39 bases, read in frame from the first base. V was cut back by 6 bases and J by 5 bases, leaving a gap of 11 bases between them. At least ten counts were recorded for this clonotype. No antigen is known for it. Base qualities are missing; no much larger clone stands one base away. For the unsorted PBMC libraries, 2 million PBMCs were stored in RNAlater at -80 degrees C until RNA extraction and were used to generate the libraries. The multiple sclerosis patients were enrolled in a US clinical protocol that evaluated disease progression with magnetic resonance imaging. Peripheral blood underwent Ficoll-Hypaque density gradient centrifugation to isolate PBMCs, which were then cryopreserved in liquid nitrogen.

This TCR was sampled from a woman aged 30 to 39 with multiple sclerosis. The sequence is built from TRBV11-3 and TRBJ2-1, with no reliable assignment of the D segment. What was sequenced was PBMCs. CDR3 region: CASRQTENNEQFF. The DNA sequence reads TGTGCCAGCAGGCAAACAGAGAACAATGAGCAGTTCTTC.